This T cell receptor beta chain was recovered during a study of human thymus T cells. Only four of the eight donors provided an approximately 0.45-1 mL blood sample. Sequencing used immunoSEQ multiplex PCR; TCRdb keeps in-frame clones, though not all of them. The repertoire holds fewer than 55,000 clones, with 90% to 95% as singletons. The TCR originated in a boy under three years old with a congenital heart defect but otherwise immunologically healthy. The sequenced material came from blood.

The CDR3 here is CSVVEFYGYTF. The CDR3, as DNA: TGCAGCGTGGTAGAGTTCTATGGCTACACCTTC. J is TRBJ1-2 and V is TRBV29-1; D is ambiguous. Trimming shortened V by 6 bases and J by 4 bases, and 9 bases separated the two germline ends. The CDR3 has 11 amino acids. Germline CDR1 is SQVTM and CDR2 is ANQGSEA.